This T cell receptor (delta chain) was found in a study of γδ T cells in repeated Plasmodium falciparum infection. As for the study in general: Malian children with intense seasonal malaria exposure were compared with matched Australian children. Four controlled malaria infections with P. falciparum NF54 spanned about 640 days.

This clone was recorded at least ten times. The likely explanation is a read error, given a far larger clone one base away. The sample contains more than one DNA sequence encoding this CDR3. This CDR3 is 18 amino acids long. Germline V CDR1 and CDR2: TSWWSYY, QGS. Flow sorting of PBMC yielded separate Vgamma9/Vdelta2+ and Vdelta2-negative gammadelta T cell populations for bulk repertoire analysis. TCRdb re-called the multiplex PCR reads with CATT. The sample yields tens of thousands of delta-chain clones, less than 2% seen once. Sequenced input: gamma-delta T cells from blood. The chain is built from TRDV1 and TRDJ1; D may be TRDD2 or TRDD3 (5 bases each). TCRdb supplies no J gene; here it was assigned by aligning the nucleotide sequence to germline. This TCR was recovered from a pool of human donors (malaria-infected and uninfected, not separated). This chain's CDR3 is CALGELRSPTPGTDKLIF. In nucleotides, the CDR3 is TGTGCTCTAGGGGAGCTTAGGTCCCCTACTCCGGGTACCGATAAACTCATCTTT.